The next 17 T cell receptor beta chains were all read from a single sample in a study of T cells in Graves' hyperthyroidism and ophthalmopathy. RNA transcripts yielded amplified TCR beta CDR3 regions. RT-PCR in the first round (using the HTBI primer set) targeted the TCR CDR3. One entry per CDR3 protein results from TCRdb running MiXCR on the multiplex PCR reads. The data show hundreds of thousands of distinct CDR3 sequences, 14% to 15% seen once. Sequencing was done on a sample of blood. These receptors all come from a young man with Graves' ophthalmopathy.

This clonotype was counted ten times or more. The genes are TRBV5-1 and TRBJ2-7; 11 nucleotides align to TRBD2. The CDR3 consists of 16 residues. Losses at the gene ends were 0 bases for V and 8 bases for J; bases not matched to a gene: 10. Germline V gives CDR1 SGHRS, CDR2 YFSETQ. The CDR3 nucleotides are TGCGCCAGCAGCTTGGAGGGACTAGCGGCCCGATTCCAGCAGTACTTC. Encoded protein: CASSLEGLAARFQQYF. The whole variable domain, remainder taken from reference TRBV5-1 and TRBJ2-7, is KAGVTQTPRYLIKTRGQQVTLSCSPISGHRSVSWYQQTPGQGLQFLFEYFSETQRNKGNFPGRFSGRQFSNSRSEMNVSTLELGDSALYLCASSLEGLAARFQQYFGPGTRLTVT.

V gene TRBV4-1 combines with J gene TRBJ1-3; D possibly corresponds to TRBD1 (6 bases). The CDR3 contains 14 residues. The germline V gene has CDR1 MGHRA and CDR2 YSYEKL. Trimming took off 1 base at V and 2 bases at J, with 6 bases between the two ends. The CDR3 DNA reads TGCGCCAGCAGCCAAGCAGGGGCTGGAAACACCATATATTTT. This encodes CASSQAGAGNTIYF.

The chain combines TRBV19 with TRBJ2-1; possibly TRBD1 for D (5 bases). V was clipped by 4 bases and J by 6 bases, with 7 bases between them. CDR1 and CDR2 from the germline V gene are LNHDA and SQIVND (reference sequence). The CDR3 totals 12 residues. In nucleotides, the CDR3 is TGTGCCAGTAGTACCCAGGGCAATGAGCAGTTCTTC. Translating it yields CASSTQGNEQFF.

CDR3 coding DNA: TGTGCCAGCAGGCAGGCAGGGTTCAGCTATGGCTACACCTTC. As protein: CASRQAGFSYGYTF. The J gene is TRBJ1-2, the V gene TRBV2; maybe TRBD1 (5 bases). The germline V and J ends were trimmed by 6 bases and 4 bases, with 15 bases remaining between them. The CDR3 is 14 residues long. Per germline, CDR1 SNHLY and CDR2 FYNNEI.

There are many counts of this clonotype. The chain employs TRBV15 and TRBJ2-7; D is unclear. The CDR3 is made up of 16 amino acids. V gave up 5 bases and J gave up 5 bases, with 22 bases separating them. Germline CDR1 and CDR2: LNHNV and YYDKDF (reference sequence). DNA of the CDR3: TGTGCCACCAGCGCTCGAAGGCAGCACCCTACCAACGAGCAGTACTTC. Protein product: CATSARRQHPTNEQYF. The whole variable domain, filled in from reference TRBV15 and TRBJ2-7, reads DAMVIQNPRYQVTQFGKPVTLSCSQTLNHNVMYWYQQKSSQAPKLLFHYYDKDFNNEADTPDNFQSRRPNTSFCFLDIRSPGLGDTAMYLCATSARRQHPTNEQYFGPGTRLTVT.

This clonotype has only a few counts. This sequence may be a read error, since a much larger clone differs from it by one base. The chain has TRBV7-9 and TRBJ2-1; possibly TRBD1 for D (6 bases). Germline-derived CDR1 and CDR2 are SEHNR and FQNEAQ (reference sequence). The V gene lost 3 bases and the J gene lost 9 bases, with 15 bases spanning the gap. CDR3 length: 14 residues. The CDR3 bases are TGTGCCAGCAGCTTGGTGGGGGCGCACAGTGAGCAGTTCTTC. Amino acids: CASSLVGAHSEQFF.

This clonotype was counted ten times or more. This chain connects TRBV7-6 to TRBJ2-1; possibly TRBD2 for D (6 bases). V gave up 5 bases and J gave up 3 bases, with 23 bases separating them. CDR1 and CDR2 (germline): SGHVS, FNYEAQ. The CDR3 spans 18 residues. The CDR3 is CASSNKRTGVQYYNEQFF. As DNA, the CDR3 is TGTGCCAGCAGCAACAAGCGTACGGGGGTTCAATACTACAATGAGCAGTTCTTC.

J is TRBJ1-1 and V is TRBV13; D is uncertain. V lost 3 bases and J lost 2, with 10 bases in between. The CDR3 totals 14 residues. CDR1 is PRHDT, CDR2 FYEKMQ, per germline (reference sequence). As DNA, the CDR3 is TGTGCCAGCAGCTTGTTAGCCCCAAACACTGAAGCTTTCTTT. Residues: CASSLLAPNTEAFF.

The chain carries TRBV10-3 and TRBJ1-1; D is unclear. The germline V and J ends were trimmed by 3 bases and 1 base, with 9 bases remaining between them. The CDR3 totals 14 residues. The germline V gene encodes CDR1 ENHRY and CDR2 SYGVKD. Here the CDR3 DNA reads TGTGCCATCAGTGATCGCCAGTCGAACACTGAAGCTTTCTTT. It translates to CAISDRQSNTEAFF.

This clonotype was recorded at least ten times. This chain connects TRBV5-1 to TRBJ1-2; D is perhaps TRBD1 (5 bases). CDR1 and CDR2 from the germline V gene are SGHRS and YFSETQ. The V end was cut by 0 bases, the J end by 7 bases, with 10 bases between. This CDR3 region has 13 residues. CDR3 in amino acids: CASSLEGQGGYTF. CDR3 bases: TGCGCCAGCAGCTTGGAAGGCCAGGGTGGCTACACCTTC.

The rearrangement joins TRBV12-3 or TRBV12-4 to TRBJ1-1; unclear D gene. V was pared by 6 bases and J by 0 bases, with 8 bases between. The CDR3 runs to 13 residues. The CDR3: CASRSVLNTEAFF. Here the CDR3 DNA reads TGTGCCAGCAGATCGGTCCTGAACACTGAAGCTTTCTTT.

This clonotype was observed a handful of times. The chain combines TRBV7-9 with TRBJ2-5, with 9 bases identical to TRBD1. CDR1 is SEHNR and CDR2 is FQNEAQ in the germline V gene (reference sequence). This CDR3 contains 16 residues. J gave up 6 bases and V 4 bases, and 12 bases lay outside the gene matches. The CDR3 DNA reads as TGTGCCAGCAGCTACCCGGGACAGGGATATGGAAAGACCCAGTACTTC. Its protein product is CASSYPGQGYGKTQYF.

This clonotype has a count of ten or more. The chain joins TRBV27 to TRBJ2-5, with 7 positions matching TRBD1. The CDR3 covers 16 residues. Germline assignment: CDR1 MNHEY and CDR2 SMNVEV (reference sequence). Unmatched junction bases numbered 10, after V lost 5 bases and J lost 1 base. The CDR3, as DNA: TGTGCCAGCAGTAACAGGGGCGCAGCGATCCAAGAGACCCAGTACTTC. Amino acids: CASSNRGAAIQETQYF.

J is TRBJ1-1 and V is TRBV27; D not resolved. The length of the CDR3 is 14 residues. Germline CDR1 reads MNHEY; CDR2 reads SMNVEV (reference sequence). The germline V and J ends were trimmed by 2 bases and 10 bases, with 17 bases remaining between them. The CDR3 sequence: CASSLGHSGNRAFF. CDR3 DNA: TGTGCCAGCAGTTTAGGTCATTCGGGCAATCGAGCTTTCTTT.

The chain employs TRBV7-9 and TRBJ1-6; a possible D gene is TRBD1 (5 bases). The germline CDR1 and CDR2 sequences are SEHNR and FQNEAQ (reference sequence). The CDR3 consists of 20 residues. Trimming shortened V by 0 bases and J by 5 bases, and 23 bases separated the two germline ends. CDR3 loop: CASSLAVGEDPQPHNSPLHF. The DNA for the CDR3 is TGTGCCAGCAGCTTAGCAGTAGGGGAGGACCCACAACCTCATAATTCACCCCTCCACTTT.

This clonotype has a count of ten or more. The gene calls are TRBV29-1 and TRBJ2-1; TRBD1 agrees at 9 bases. After removal of 6 bases from V and 3 bases from J, the junction contained 6 bases not matched to a gene. CDR3 length equals 14 residues. CDR1 and CDR2 from the germline V gene are SQVTM and ANQGSEA. The chain's CDR3 is CSVEPGQGYNEQFF. For the CDR3, the DNA is TGCAGCGTAGAGCCGGGACAGGGCTACAATGAGCAGTTCTTC.

The rearrangement uses TRBV5-1 and TRBJ1-6; tentative D call: TRBD1 (6 bases). V was shortened by 7 bases and J by 7 bases, with 12 bases between the two germline ends. From germline, CDR1 is SGHRS and CDR2 YFSETQ. This CDR3 is 13 amino acids long. The CDR3 DNA reads TGCGCCAGCTCGACAGGCACAAATTCACCCCTCCACTTT. Protein sequence: CASSTGTNSPLHF.